This is a list of T cell receptor beta chains from one sample in a study of shared clonotypes between healthy human individuals. Only in-frame clones appear in the TCRdb table, and some are missing; sequencing was by immunoSEQ multiplex PCR. The repertoire holds hundreds of thousands of clones, with around 95% as singletons. What was sequenced was naive CD8+ T cells sorted from blood. Source of these receptors: a woman in her 30s in good health. The CDR3 runs from the conserved cysteine through the conserved F or W. D genes are given only for firm matches.

J: TRBJ2-7; V: TRBV6-1; D: TRBD2; CDR3: CASSEEITGGTYEQYF
J: TRBJ1-6; V: TRBV10-2; D: -; CDR3: CASSEGYSYNSPLHF
J: TRBJ2-7; V: TRBV13; D: -; CDR3: CASSLGPAEAYEQYF
J: TRBJ2-7; V: TRBV5-5; D: -; CDR3: CASSQRTPSPYEQYF
J: TRBJ1-1; V: TRBV28; D: -; CDR3: CASSPQTVTEAFF
J: TRBJ2-2; V: TRBV19; D: -; CDR3: CASSIPGELFF
J: TRBJ2-1; V: TRBV5-1; D: -; CDR3: CASSPSSAANEQFF
J: TRBJ1-2; V: TRBV2; D: -; CDR3: CASSEAPRYGYTF
J: TRBJ2-2; V: TRBV27; D: TRBD2; CDR3: CASSSPGTSGRHYTGELFF
J: TRBJ1-2; V: TRBV5-6; D: TRBD1; CDR3: CASSWDRGYGYTF